Below are 22 T cell receptor beta chains sequenced from a single sample in a study of identical twins. TCRdb processed the 5' RACE reads anew with MiXCR; each CDR3 protein has one entry. The sample lists over 500,000 distinct CDR3 sequences, around 20% occurring once. The same data also contributed to another study, on T cells expressing NK-cell markers.

The sequencing input was CD4+ T cells sorted from blood. These TCRs come from a woman under 30 in good health.

This clonotype was detected a few times. The chain joins TRBV5-1 to TRBJ2-3, with D hard to call. Trimming removed 1 base from V and 7 bases from J, with 13 bases in between. The germline V gene encodes CDR1 SGHRS and CDR2 YFSETQ. The CDR3 extends over 14 amino acids. CDR3 sequence reads: CASSLSEGFHTQYF. CDR3 nucleotide sequence: TGCGCCAGCAGCTTGAGTGAAGGTTTTCATACGCAGTATTTT.

The table lists this clonotype with a few counts. The rearrangement uses TRBV4-3 and TRBJ2-1; D is perhaps TRBD1 or TRBD2 (5 bases each). V was cut by 0 bases and J by 4 bases, with 16 bases left in between. Germline CDR1 is LGHNA and CDR2 is YSLEER. The CDR3 is made up of 17 amino acids. CDR3 sequence (DNA): TGCGCCAGCAGCCAAGAGTCCGGGGCTAGTTATTACAATGAGCAGTTCTTC. This codes for CASSQESGASYYNEQFF.

This clonotype occurred once. The chain uses TRBV10-2 and TRBJ2-3; D ambiguous. The length of the CDR3 is 15 residues. CDR1 is WSHSY, CDR2 SAAADI, per germline. With 2 bases removed from V and 2 bases from J, the gap between germline ends came to 11 bases. In DNA form, the CDR3 reads TGCGCCAGCAGTGAGCAGCGTGGCTACACAGATACGCAGTATTTT. Protein: CASSEQRGYTDTQYF.

CDR3 bases: TGTGCCAGCGTTCGTTTGGGGGCAGGGCAGTCGGGGGAGCTGTTTTTT. It translates to CASVRLGAGQSGELFF. The chain uses TRBV6-5 and TRBJ2-2; possibly TRBD1 for D (6 bases). This CDR3 has 16 amino acids. Germline V CDR1 and CDR2: MNHEY, SVGAGI. V lost 8 bases and J 8 bases, leaving 24 bases between the germline ends.

J is TRBJ2-7 and V is TRBV18; the match to TRBD1 covers 11 bases. The germline CDR1 and CDR2 sequences are KGHSH and LQKENI. The V segment lost 3 bases and the J segment 5 bases; nucleotides outside the gene matches: 6. The CDR3 is 15 amino acids. The CDR3 coding sequence is TGTGCCAGCTCACCTCAAGGACAGGGGGCAAACGAGCAGTACTTC. This gives the protein CASSPQGQGANEQYF.

The sample holds a few counts of this clonotype. The chain links TRBV12-3 or TRBV12-4 to TRBJ2-4; no definite D call. V lost 5 bases and J lost 8, with 19 bases in between. The CDR3 length is 15 residues. This chain's CDR3 is CASSPPTGLSDIQYF. CDR3 sequence (DNA): TGTGCCAGCAGTCCCCCCACCGGTCTTTCGGACATTCAGTACTTC.

CDR3 in DNA: TGCGCCAGCAGCTTGGCCAGTTTTACAGGGGGGGAGACCCAGTACTTC. Residues: CASSLASFTGGETQYF. The V call is TRBV5-1, the J call TRBJ2-5; TRBD1 aligns across 8 bases. This CDR3 has 16 residues. The germline CDR1 and CDR2 sequences are SGHRS and YFSETQ. Germline trimming cut 0 bases from V and 5 bases from J; bases unmatched to any gene: 9.

This clonotype was detected a few times. The chain combines TRBV9 with TRBJ2-1; TRBD2 matches at 10 bases. Germline V gene data show CDR1 as SGDLS and CDR2 as YYNGEE. This CDR3 has 16 amino acids. The junction had 9 bases not matched to a gene; V was cut back by 0 bases and J by 9 bases. CDR3 region: CASSVEPAGGDSEQFF. CDR3 bases: TGTGCCAGCAGCGTAGAACCAGCGGGAGGGGACAGTGAGCAGTTCTTC. The variable domain in full, completed from reference TRBV9 and TRBJ2-1, reads DSGVTQTPKHLITATGQRVTLRCSPRSGDLSVYWYQQSLDQGLQFLIQYYNGEERAKGNILERFSAQQFPDLHSELNLSSLELGDSALYFCASSVEPAGGDSEQFFGPGTRLTVL.

The V gene is TRBV4-2, the J gene TRBJ2-3, with TRBD2 as a possible D gene (6 bases). Trimming removed 4 bases at V and 4 bases at J, with 18 bases between. Germline CDR1 reads LGHNA; CDR2 reads YNFKEQ. This CDR3 has 16 amino acids. The CDR3 loop is CASSPDPGAMADTQYF. DNA of the CDR3: TGTGCCAGCAGCCCCGACCCGGGAGCTATGGCAGATACGCAGTATTTT.

V gene TRBV29-1 combines with J gene TRBJ2-5; no clear D gene. This CDR3 region has 11 residues. V was shortened by 4 bases and J by 1 base, with 4 bases between the two germline ends. Germline CDR1 SQVTM, CDR2 ANQGSEA. CDR3 in amino acids: CSVARQETQYF. The CDR3 bases are TGCAGCGTTGCCCGCCAAGAGACCCAGTACTTC.

The chain joins TRBV6-2 or TRBV6-3 to TRBJ2-1; TRBD2 matches 10 bases. This CDR3 comprises 16 residues. V shed 2 bases and J 10 bases; nucleotides not matched to a gene: 11. Per germline, CDR1 MNHEY and CDR2 SVGEGT. CDR3 amino acids: CASSYGLASGRTEQFF. CDR3 DNA sequence: TGTGCCAGCAGTTACGGGTTAGCTAGCGGGAGAACCGAGCAGTTCTTC.

This clonotype was seen only a few times. The CDR3 DNA reads TGTGCCAGCAGCTTGGCGCCCTACAATGAGCAGTTCTTC. Protein: CASSLAPYNEQFF. This chain connects TRBV7-7 to TRBJ2-1; no clear D gene. Deletions cut 3 bases from V and 2 bases from J, with 5 bases between. This CDR3 has 13 amino acids. Germline values: CDR1 SSHAT, CDR2 FNYEAQ (reference sequence).

This clonotype appeared a few times. The chain joins TRBV20-1 to TRBJ2-1; possible D gene TRBD2, 5 bases. The CDR3 sequence is 14 residues long. CDR1 and CDR2 from the germline V gene are DFQATT and SNEGSKA (reference sequence). Trimming took off 3 bases at V and 15 bases at J, with 24 bases between the two ends. The CDR3 DNA follows: TGCAGTGCTAGTGCCGGGGTCGGCAGTGGTAAAAGGTTCTTC. This sequence encodes CSASAGVGSGKRFF.

With respect to this clonotype: Being one base from a much bigger clone, this may be a read error. The chain couples TRBV5-1 to TRBJ2-5; D remains ambiguous. CDR1 and CDR2 (germline): SGHRS, YFSETQ. This CDR3 is built from 13 residues. Trimming stripped 0 bases from V and 3 bases from J, with 6 bases between. CDR3 bases: TGCGCCAGCAGCTTGGATGGGGAAGAGACCCAGTACTTC. Its translation: CASSLDGEETQYF.

This clonotype has a handful of counts. The chain combines TRBV5-1 with TRBJ2-7; 8 bases align to TRBD1. From germline, CDR1 is SGHRS and CDR2 YFSETQ. Trimming removed 0 bases from V and 3 bases from J; junction bases left unmatched: 8. The CDR3 loop spans 16 amino acids. The CDR3 coding sequence is TGCGCCAGCAGCTTGGCGGGCGGGACAGGACTCTACGAGCAGTACTTC. This encodes CASSLAGGTGLYEQYF.

This clonotype was seen only a few times. V usage is TRBV29-1 and J usage is TRBJ1-5, with D uncertain. Germline V gene lookup returns CDR1 SQVTM and CDR2 ANQGSEA. V was pared by 5 bases and J by 4 bases, with 12 bases between. There are 13 residues in the CDR3. CDR3 DNA: TGCAGCGTTCGTAAGGGAGATAATCAGCCCCAGCATTTT. Its translation is CSVRKGDNQPQHF. Full variable domain (rest looked up from reference TRBV29-1 and TRBJ1-5): SAVISQKPSRDICQRGTSLTIQCQVDSQVTMMFWYRQQPGQSLTLIATANQGSEATYESGFVIDKFPISRPNLTFSTLTVSNMSPEDSSIYLCSVRKGDNQPQHFGDGTRLSIL.

The rearrangement links TRBV20-1 to TRBJ2-5; TRBD2 matches at 8 bases. The CDR3 runs 12 residues. The V gene end was trimmed by 6 bases and the J gene end by 5 bases; junction bases not matched to a gene: 5. In germline, CDR1 is DFQATT, CDR2 SNEGSKA (reference sequence). The CDR3 protein is CSAERGPETQYF. CDR3 coding DNA: TGCAGTGCAGAGCGGGGGCCGGAGACCCAGTACTTC.

This clonotype has more than one count but fewer than ten. This rearrangement joins TRBV7-9 to TRBJ2-3; TRBD2 agrees at 7 bases. Germline lookup yields CDR1 SEHNR and CDR2 FQNEAQ (reference sequence). J was trimmed by 2 bases and V by 1 base; bases with no gene match: 3. This CDR3 spans 15 amino acids. CDR3 sequence reads: CASSLGLAATDTQYF. For the CDR3, the DNA is TGTGCCAGCAGCTTAGGGCTAGCGGCCACAGATACGCAGTATTTT.

As DNA, the CDR3 is TGTGCCAGCAGCTTGGGGACTAGTGATGAGCAGTTCTTC. As protein: CASSLGTSDEQFF. V usage is TRBV7-9 and J usage is TRBJ2-1; 8 positions agree with TRBD2. Trimming removed 3 bases from V and 8 bases from J; junction bases left unmatched: 3. The CDR3 totals 13 residues. The germline gives CDR1 SEHNR, CDR2 FQNEAQ (reference sequence).

This chain connects TRBV29-1 to TRBJ2-3, with 8 bases fitting TRBD2. V lost 3 bases, J lost 3 bases, and 5 bases stayed unmatched. The CDR3 has 14 amino acids. Germline CDR1 and CDR2: SQVTM and ANQGSEA. The CDR3 reads CSVESSGSTDTQYF. As DNA, the CDR3 is TGCAGCGTTGAGTCCAGCGGGAGTACAGATACGCAGTATTTT.

This clonotype was observed many times. V gene TRBV20-1 combines with J gene TRBJ2-3, with 10 bases fitting TRBD1. The germline gives CDR1 DFQATT, CDR2 SNEGSKA (reference sequence). The CDR3 sequence is 12 residues long. V shed 6 bases and J 11 bases; nucleotides not matched to a gene: 8. As DNA, the CDR3 is TGCAGTGCCTCCGAGGGACAGGGGTTGCAGTATTTT. As protein: CSASEGQGLQYF.

Only a few counts were recorded for this clonotype. V usage is TRBV5-4 and J usage is TRBJ2-7, with unresolved D. V was cut by 0 bases and J by 2 bases, with 18 bases left in between. CDR3 length equals 17 residues. CDR1 is SGHNT and CDR2 is YYREEE in the germline V gene (reference sequence). As DNA, the CDR3 is TGTGCCAGCAGCTTGGTTCCCCGGGTAGGTCGGACCTACGAGCAGTACTTC. Its protein product is CASSLVPRVGRTYEQYF.